These T cell receptor beta chains were read from a single sample in a study of CD8 T cells in ankylosing spondylitis. TCRdb re-called the 5' RACE reads through MiXCR, storing one row per CDR3 protein. The sample records around 330,000 distinct CDR3 sequences, roughly 12% being singletons. Sequencing used blood, either unsorted or a sorted T cell fraction (not recorded which). The receptors here all came from a female donor with ankylosing spondylitis or in good health (not recorded which). The CDR3 runs from the conserved cysteine through the conserved F or W. A D gene is named only where the DNA matches it firmly. Size is stated for part of the rows, as once, few or many counts, or as a class when the clone is expanded.

>TRBJ1-5|TRBD1|TRBV20-1|few
TGCAGTGCTCAGACAGGGTATCCCCTTCAGCCCCAGCATTTT
CSAQTGYPLQPQHF
>TRBJ1-2|TRBD1|TRBV7-2|few
TGTGCCAGCAGCTTAAACAGGGGGAGCTATGGCTACACCTTC
CASSLNRGSYGYTF
>TRBJ2-7|-|TRBV7-3|-
TGTGCCAGCAGCCAAATAACTACAAGCGAGCGGTACTTC
CASSQITTSERYF
>TRBJ2-2|-|TRBV20-1|many
TGCAGTGCTACGGGGCCTTACACCGGGGAGCTGTTTTTT
CSATGPYTGELFF
>TRBJ1-6|-|TRBV5-1|many
TGCGCCAGCAGCACATCACCGGGAGCTAATTCACCCCTCCACTTT
CASSTSPGANSPLHF
>TRBJ2-5|TRBD2|TRBV7-9|few
TGTGCCAGCAGCTTAGTTCTGACTAGCGGGGGAGAGACCCAGTACTTC
CASSLVLTSGGETQYF
>TRBJ2-3|TRBD1|TRBV5-5|few
TGTGCCAGCAGCTTTGACAGGGGCACAGATACGCAGTATTTT
CASSFDRGTDTQYF
>TRBJ2-4|-|TRBV28|-
TGTGCCAGCAGTTTATATTTCGGGGGACCCGACAAAAACATTCAGTACTTC
CASSLYFGGPDKNIQYF
>TRBJ2-4|-|TRBV28|few
TGTGCCAGCAGTACCGGACAGTTGAACTTCAAAAACATTCAGTACTTC
CASSTGQLNFKNIQYF
>TRBJ1-1|-|TRBV20-1|many
TGCAGTGCTCAGGGGTCTGAAGCTTTCTTT
CSAQGSEAFF
>TRBJ1-5|-|TRBV19|-
TGTGCCAGTACCCCACTGGGGGTTCAGCCCCAGCATTTT
CASTPLGVQPQHF
>TRBJ2-1|-|TRBV7-9|-
TGTGCCAGCAGCACCAAAGTGGGTGGTCTACGGGAGCAGTTCTTC
CASSTKVGGLREQFF
>TRBJ2-1|-|TRBV2|-
TGTGCCAGCAGGGACCTATTGGATGAGCAGTTCTTC
CASRDLLDEQFF
>TRBJ2-7|-|TRBV5-5|few
TGTGCCAGCAGCTACCGGGGCGCGAGGCCAAGCTCCTACGAGCAGTACTTC
CASSYRGARPSSYEQYF
>TRBJ1-6|TRBD1|TRBV27|many
TGTGCCAGCAGACCGGGACAGGGGTTTAGATCACCCCTCCACTTT
CASRPGQGFRSPLHF
>TRBJ2-7|-|TRBV19|-
TGTGCCAGTAGTATCTCCACAGGGCAGACTTACGAGCAGTACTTC
CASSISTGQTYEQYF
>TRBJ2-5|-|TRBV24-1|few
TGTGCCACCGCCGTGAGGGACTCGGAGACCCAGTACTTC
CATAVRDSETQYF
>TRBJ1-1|-|TRBV18|many
TGTGCCAGCTCACCGGTTCAGGGATGGGGTGAAGCTTTCTTT
CASSPVQGWGEAFF
>TRBJ2-5|-|TRBV20-1|-
TGCAGTGCTAGCGGTGGCGGTGGTGGGGAGACCCAGTACTTC
CSASGGGGGETQYF
>TRBJ2-1|-|TRBV7-2|few
TGTGCCAGCAGCTCTAGGGTCCGGGATTACAATGAGCAGTTCTTC
CASSSRVRDYNEQFF
>TRBJ1-1|-|TRBV12-3/TRBV12-4|many
TGTGCCAGCAGTTTTGAGACGAACACTGAAGCTTTCTTT
CASSFETNTEAFF
>TRBJ2-3|-|TRBV7-9|many
TGTGCCAGCAGCTTTGGTAGCGGAGTTACTAGCACAGATACGCAGTATTTT
CASSFGSGVTSTDTQYF
>TRBJ2-3|TRBD2|TRBV10-2|many
TGCGCCAGCGGACTAGCGGGAGCAAAAGATACGCAGTATTTT
CASGLAGAKDTQYF
>TRBJ2-7|-|TRBV10-3|few
TGTGCCATCAGTGAGTGGGCGGGGATCCCCTACGAGCAGTACTTC
CAISEWAGIPYEQYF
>TRBJ2-5|-|TRBV7-9|many
TGTGCCAGCAGCTTAGAGGCGGGTTCCCACCAAGAGACCCAGTACTTC
CASSLEAGSHQETQYF
>TRBJ2-7|TRBD2|TRBV5-1|many
TGCGCCAGCAATCCCGGACTAGCGGTATCCTACGAGCAGTACTTC
CASNPGLAVSYEQYF
>TRBJ1-6|-|TRBV20-1|many
TGCAGTGCTAGAGGGGGGGCTGGGAATTCACCCCTCCACTTT
CSARGGAGNSPLHF
>TRBJ1-5|-|TRBV28|many
TGTGCCAGCAGGAGTCGAGTTCGGGGCAGTCAGCCCCAGCATTTT
CASRSRVRGSQPQHF